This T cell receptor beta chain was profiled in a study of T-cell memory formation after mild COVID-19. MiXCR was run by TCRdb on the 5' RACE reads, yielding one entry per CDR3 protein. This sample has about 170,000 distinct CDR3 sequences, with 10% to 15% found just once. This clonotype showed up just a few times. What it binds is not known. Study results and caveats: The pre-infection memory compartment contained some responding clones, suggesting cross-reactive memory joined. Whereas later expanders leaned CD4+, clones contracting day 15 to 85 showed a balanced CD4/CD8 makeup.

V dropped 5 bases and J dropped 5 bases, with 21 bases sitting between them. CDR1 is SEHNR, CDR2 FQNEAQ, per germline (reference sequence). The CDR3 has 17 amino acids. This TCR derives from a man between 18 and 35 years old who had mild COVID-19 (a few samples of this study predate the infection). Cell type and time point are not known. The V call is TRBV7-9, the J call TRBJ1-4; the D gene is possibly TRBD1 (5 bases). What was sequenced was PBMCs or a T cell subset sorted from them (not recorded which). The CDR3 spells CASSPRQGREENEKLFF. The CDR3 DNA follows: TGTGCCAGCAGCCCTCGGCAGGGAAGAGAGGAGAATGAAAAACTGTTTTTT.